This T cell receptor beta chain was identified in a study of T cell clonotyping in hematopoietic cell transplantation (dated by TCRdb to about 2021). For the wider study: Pretransplant samples from recipients were collected after cytoreduction. Patients were recruited between September 2015 and January 2017 and followed until late 2020 or death. A total of some 140 blood samples were gathered in the study from 30 to 35 consecutive transplant recipients along with their related donors.

Per the publication, the time point label means: recipient sample about 28 days before transplant, after cytoreduction. Blood from recipients was drawn about 28 days before transplant and again at days 30, 100 and 180 after transplant. Nuclei Lysis Solution was used to extract genomic DNA from fresh or cryopreserved unfractionated peripheral blood mononuclear cells. Broader findings and caveats from the paper: The sample size was limited, and CD4 and CD8 repertoire contributions could not be separated because cells were not sorted. A decrease in recipient TCR diversity was observed after transplant, and a progressive increase in pathologically expanded clonotypes was seen from day 30 to day 180. Only a small fraction of recipient repertoires overlapped donor repertoires, with over 97% appearing de novo at the given depth. Inverse Simpson Index values from donors and from recipients before transplant predicted broader TCR repertoire diversity after transplant.

CDR1 and CDR2, per the germline V gene, are MGHRA and YSYEKL. The V and J ends are trimmed by 4 bases and 0 bases, leaving 18 bases between them. CDR3 length: 17 amino acids, cysteine to phenylalanine. The read is trimmed to its CDR3 DNA, 51 bases read in frame from base 1. The immunoSEQ assay, a bias-controlled multiplex PCR with V- and J-specific primers, was used to amplify TCR beta CDR3 regions from genomic DNA. In a second PCR step, the CDR3 amplicons were tagged with a proprietary barcode plus Illumina adapter sequences. An Illumina MiSeq instrument was used for sequencing of the CDR3 libraries. In the source study's methods: immunoSEQ Analyzer 3.0 was used for export and quality control, with R Bioconductor and Immunarch used for downstream analyses. Only productive rearrangements in the normalized downsampled data set went into calculating the repertoire metrics. In the normalized cohort, clonotypes with more than 5 templates were defined as pathologically expanded. The Inverse Simpson Index served as the measure of repertoire diversity. The non-normalized data set was used for CMV-specificity analyses so that all clonotypes could be captured. This immuneACCESS table, as held by TCRdb, lists in-frame sequences with V and J called but not all clones. Of the missing ones, under half trace to an unresolved V gene in checked studies; the others have no known cause. That table supplies the V and J calls and clone size; D and trimming were determined from the DNA. The table for this sample lists about 29,000 clones; about 83% of them were counted only once. The ten largest account for roughly 6.8% of the sample.

Notes on this clone: Its antigen is unknown. Per-base quality was not reported, and no clone a single base away is much larger than it.

This specimen was peripheral blood mononuclear cells, taken before stem cell transplant. This TCR came from a woman younger than 45 with chronic myeloid leukemia. Some clones in this sample may be carry-over from other donors' samples. The sequence is built from TRBV4-1 and TRBJ1-1; the D gene assignment is ambiguous. The sequence in DNA is TGCGCCAGCAGCCCATCGACGGGGAACCTTGTGAACACTGAAGCTTTCTTT. This sequence encodes CASSPSTGNLVNTEAFF.